The 18 T cell receptor beta chains in this list originate from one sample, sequenced in a study of Graves' ophthalmopathy and Graves' hyperthyroidism. Investigators amplified TCR beta CDR3 regions from RNA transcripts. HTBI-primed first-round RT-PCR preceded second-round multiplex PCR. TCRdb analysed the multiplex PCR reads with MiXCR anew, one entry per CDR3 protein. The data contain about 660,000 distinct CDR3 sequences, over 40% of them singletons. Sequenced material: peripheral blood. Source of these receptors: an adult man with Graves' ophthalmopathy.

This clonotype showed up many times. The chain couples TRBV12-3 or TRBV12-4 to TRBJ1-4; D remains unclear. V lost 5 bases and J 5 bases, leaving 12 bases between the germline ends. The CDR3 loop spans 14 amino acids. This chain's CDR3 is CASSVHGGNEKLFF. CDR3 in DNA: TGTGCCAGCAGTGTTCATGGCGGGAATGAAAAACTGTTTTTT.

The sample holds many counts of this clonotype. The chain combines TRBV7-2 with TRBJ2-7; 8 positions agree with TRBD2. The J segment lost 5 bases and the V segment lost 1 base, leaving 7 bases of the junction unmatched. CDR3 size: 15 residues. Germline V CDR1 and CDR2: SGHTA, FQGNSA. DNA of the CDR3: TGTGCCAGCAGCTTAGTTCCGGGACTAGGTGACGAGCAGTACTTC. Translating gives CASSLVPGLGDEQYF.

The V and J genes are TRBV29-1 and TRBJ1-2, with D unresolved. The CDR3 length is 12 residues. Looked up from germline, CDR1 is SQVTM and CDR2 is ANQGSEA. Trimming stripped 6 bases from V and 1 base from J, with 9 bases between. The CDR3 DNA is TGCAGCGTAGCCCTTATTAACTATGGCTACACCTTC. It is translated as CSVALINYGYTF. Together with reference TRBV29-1 and TRBJ1-2, the CDR3 gives the full variable domain: SAVISQKPSRDICQRGTSLTIQCQVDSQVTMMFWYRQQPGQSLTLIATANQGSEATYESGFVIDKFPISRPNLTFSTLTVSNMSPEDSSIYLCSVALINYGYTFGSGTRLTVV.

The rearrangement links TRBV20-1 to TRBJ2-7; D is possibly TRBD2 (7 bases). CDR1 is DFQATT, CDR2 SNEGSKA, per germline (reference sequence). The CDR3 spans 15 residues. V lost 0 bases and J 1 base, leaving 13 bases between the germline ends. The CDR3 is CSARDTAGASYEQYF. In DNA form, the CDR3 reads TGCAGTGCTAGAGATACTGCGGGGGCTTCCTACGAGCAGTACTTC.

This chain connects TRBV2 to TRBJ2-2, with D possibly called TRBD1 or TRBD2 (5 bases each). The CDR3 totals 18 residues. V was cut by 5 bases and J by 1 base, with 20 bases left in between. Germline assignment: CDR1 SNHLY and CDR2 FYNNEI. CDR3 residues: CASSPKTGTEMNTGELFF. The CDR3 DNA reads TGTGCCAGCAGTCCTAAAACCGGGACCGAAATGAACACCGGGGAGCTGTTTTTT.

In its sample, this clonotype was seen a few times. The chain has TRBV12-3 or TRBV12-4 and TRBJ1-1; no reliable D call. Trimming pared 5 bases from V and 3 bases from J, leaving 28 bases between. The CDR3 contains 19 residues. The CDR3 loop reads CASSRSILPTDLKYTEAFF. The CDR3 DNA sequence: TGTGCCAGCAGTCGTAGTATTTTACCCACCGACTTGAAGTACACTGAAGCTTTCTTT.

This clonotype was seen ten or more times. CDR3 loop: CASSARVGGRTYGYTF. CDR3 DNA: TGTGCCAGCAGCGCCCGTGTGGGGGGCCGGACGTATGGCTACACCTTC. The V call is TRBV9, the J call TRBJ1-2; the D gene is possibly TRBD1 (6 bases). Trimming took 3 bases from V and 5 from J, leaving 20 bases between them. The CDR3 totals 16 residues. Germline V gives CDR1 SGDLS, CDR2 YYNGEE.

This CDR3 is CASSPRALGGANVLTF. The DNA for the CDR3 is TGTGCCAGCAGCCCCCGGGCGTTGGGGGGGGCCAACGTCCTGACTTTC. The rearrangement links TRBV7-3 to TRBJ2-6; D ambiguous. This CDR3 is 16 amino acids long. The V gene's germline CDR1 is SGHTA and CDR2 FQGTGA. The V and J ends lost 5 bases and 4 bases respectively, with 15 bases between them.

This clonotype was seen only a few times. The V call is TRBV9, the J call TRBJ1-4, with D uncertain. The germline gives CDR1 SGDLS, CDR2 YYNGEE. CDR3 length equals 16 residues. Trimming cost V 4 bases and J 4 bases, with 17 bases left between them. The CDR3 loop is CASSPTLQPNNEKLFF. The DNA for the CDR3 is TGTGCCAGCAGCCCCACTCTCCAACCAAATAATGAAAAACTGTTTTTT.

The chain has TRBV25-1 and TRBJ1-2; 9 bases agree with TRBD1. The CDR3 length is 13 residues. V lost 4 bases, J lost 11 bases, and 8 bases stayed unmatched. Germline V CDR1 and CDR2: MGHDK, SYGVNS. The CDR3 sequence is CASSAPRQGGYTF. DNA for the CDR3: TGTGCCAGCAGTGCCCCACGACAGGGGGGTTACACCTTC.

The rearrangement links TRBV12-3 or TRBV12-4 to TRBJ1-6; 7 bases are a match to TRBD1. V dropped 3 bases and J dropped 7; count of bases not matched to a gene: 3. This CDR3 has 14 amino acids. The CDR3 nucleotides read TGTGCCAGCAGTTTCAGGGGGAGGAATTCACCCCTCCACTTT. It is translated as CASSFRGRNSPLHF.

Regarding this clonotype: This clone may be a read error of a much larger clone one base away. The CDR3 ends on some other residue instead of the conserved phenylalanine or tryptophan, so this is likely a read error. This chain links TRBV12-3 or TRBV12-4 with TRBJ2-7; 7 bases match TRBD1. Losses at the gene ends were 3 bases for V and 2 bases for J; bases not matched to a gene: 4. This CDR3 is 14 amino acids long. CDR3 sequence (DNA): TGTGCCAGCAGTTTTGGGACAGAACCCTACGAGCAGTACTGC. Its protein product is CASSFGTEPYEQYC.

This clonotype appeared many times. The chain is built from TRBV11-2 and TRBJ1-2; D is uncertain. The length of the CDR3 is 12 residues. The V and J ends lost 8 bases and 3 bases respectively, with 10 bases between them. Germline V gene sequence: CDR1 SGHAT, CDR2 FQNNGV. The CDR3 loop reads CASGYGDYGYTF. The CDR3 DNA is TGTGCCAGCGGCTACGGGGACTATGGCTACACCTTC.

There are many counts of this clonotype. The CDR3 sequence: CASSRGGMRSYEQYF. The CDR3 DNA reads TGTGCCAGCAGCCGGGGAGGCATGCGCTCCTACGAGCAGTACTTC. The J gene is TRBJ2-7, the V gene TRBV13, with a tentative D call TRBD2 (6 bases). The CDR3 has 15 amino acids. Deletions cut 5 bases from V and 0 bases from J, with 14 bases between. From germline, CDR1 is PRHDT and CDR2 FYEKMQ (reference sequence).

The chain recombines TRBV19 with TRBJ1-5; TRBD1 agrees at 7 bases. This CDR3 contains 15 residues. Germline V CDR1 and CDR2: LNHDA, SQIVND (reference sequence). V lost 2 bases to trimming and J lost 8 bases; unmatched junction nucleotides: 9. CDR3 in amino acids: CASSIIWTGPEPQHF. In DNA form, the CDR3 reads TGTGCCAGTAGTATAATATGGACAGGCCCGGAGCCCCAGCATTTT.

The chain employs TRBV9 and TRBJ2-7; TRBD2 is a possible D gene (5 bases). Between the trimmed V and J ends, which lost 7 bases and 3 bases, there was a span of 17 bases. The CDR3 is 14 residues long. CDR1 SGDLS and CDR2 YYNGEE come from the germline V gene. The CDR3 is CASSRGNTDYEQYF. In DNA form, the CDR3 reads TGTGCCAGCTCCCGAGGGAACACCGACTACGAGCAGTACTTC.

Ten or more counts support this clonotype. The rearrangement uses TRBV9 and TRBJ1-2, with D perhaps TRBD1 (5 bases). From germline, CDR1 is SGDLS and CDR2 YYNGEE. The V and J ends lost 2 bases and 4 bases respectively, with 9 bases between them. The CDR3 consists of 13 residues. Here the CDR3 reads CASSVGTGYGYTF. The CDR3, as DNA: TGTGCCAGCAGCGTCGGGACGGGCTATGGCTACACCTTC.

About this clonotype: One base away lies a much larger clone, so this may be a sequencing read error. The chain uses TRBV10-3 and TRBJ2-5; possibly TRBD1 for D (7 bases). The germline V gene has CDR1 ENHRY and CDR2 SYGVKD. The CDR3 loop spans 13 amino acids. DNA of the CDR3: TGTGCCATCAAGGAGGGGGCTCAAGGGACCCAGTACTTC. It codes for CAIKEGAQGTQYF.